One and the same sample provided the 15 T cell receptor beta chains below, sequenced in a study of cytomegalovirus exposure and HLA in healthy donors. The method was immunoSEQ multiplex PCR; TCRdb's version includes in-frame clones alone and lacks a portion of them. The profile covers about 120,000 clones, with 89% appearing a single time and 2% to 2.5% taken by the ten largest. The material sequenced was PBMCs. The receptors were sampled from a woman aged 18-29 years in good health and CMV-seronegative.

This clone occurred a few times. The chain carries TRBV7-9 and TRBJ2-7; a possible D gene is TRBD1 (5 bases). Trimming took 5 bases from V and 5 from J, leaving 13 bases between them. The CDR3 totals 13 residues. The germline V gene encodes CDR1 SEHNR and CDR2 FQNEAQ (reference sequence). Here the CDR3 reads CASSPQGRDEQYF. In nucleotides, the CDR3 is TGTGCCAGCAGCCCCCAGGGAAGGGACGAGCAGTACTTC.

The V call is TRBV28, the J call TRBJ1-1, with TRBD1 matching over 8 bases. V lost 5 bases, J lost 7 bases, and 3 bases stayed unmatched. This CDR3 contains 12 residues. The germline V gene has CDR1 MDHEN and CDR2 SYDVKM. The CDR3 reads CASSVTGGEAFF. The CDR3 coding sequence is TGTGCCAGCAGTGTCACAGGGGGTGAAGCTTTCTTT.

Remarks on this clone: The same CDR3 is also encoded by other DNA sequences in this sample. The chain couples TRBV5-1 to TRBJ2-1, with TRBD2 matching 10 bases. V dropped 0 bases and J dropped 0; count of bases not matched to a gene: 0. Germline values: CDR1 SGHRS, CDR2 YFSETQ. CDR3 length: 16 residues. The chain's CDR3 is CASSLASGSSYNEQFF. Written as DNA, the CDR3 is TGCGCCAGCAGCTTGGCTAGCGGGAGCTCCTACAATGAGCAGTTCTTC.

The DNA for the CDR3 is TGCGCCAGCAGGCAGGAAGGAGGGGAGCAGTTCTTC. Its protein is CASRQEGGEQFF. The J gene is TRBJ2-1, the V gene TRBV5-1, with a tentative D call TRBD2 (6 bases). This CDR3 is built from 12 residues. Germline CDR1 reads SGHRS; CDR2 reads YFSETQ. V lost 5 bases, J lost 10 bases, and 13 bases lay in between. Filled out from reference TRBV5-1 and TRBJ2-1, the complete variable domain reads KAGVTQTPRYLIKTRGQQVTLSCSPISGHRSVSWYQQTPGQGLQFLFEYFSETQRNKGNFPGRFSGRQFSNSRSEMNVSTLELGDSALYLCASRQEGGEQFFGPGTRLTVL.

The gene calls are TRBV5-4 and TRBJ1-4, with 9 nucleotides matching TRBD1. CDR1 SGHNT and CDR2 YYREEE come from the germline V gene (reference sequence). The CDR3 contains 16 residues. V lost 3 bases and J lost 8; bases outside the gene matches: 11. CDR3: CASSSGQGRDVEKLFF. In DNA form, the CDR3 reads TGTGCCAGCAGCTCTGGACAGGGGCGAGATGTGGAAAAACTGTTTTTT.

The genes are TRBV4-2 and TRBJ1-3; no clear D gene. Trimming removed 2 bases from V and 7 bases from J, with 6 bases in between. The CDR3 consists of 12 residues. CDR1 and CDR2 from the germline V gene are LGHNA and YNFKEQ. For the CDR3, the DNA is TGTGCCAGCAGCCAATCTCTGAACACCATATATTTT. Amino acids: CASSQSLNTIYF.

The genes are TRBV2 and TRBJ2-1, with D hard to call. The V gene lost 4 bases and the J gene lost 0 bases, with 7 bases spanning the gap. In germline, CDR1 is SNHLY, CDR2 FYNNEI. This CDR3 spans 14 amino acids. Written as DNA, the CDR3 is TGTGCCAGCAGTGCTAGGAGCTCCTACAATGAGCAGTTCTTC. It encodes CASSARSSYNEQFF.

The rearrangement uses TRBV4-2 and TRBJ2-5, with a weak D call TRBD2 (6 bases). The CDR3 sequence is 14 residues long. CDR1 and CDR2 (germline): LGHNA, YNFKEQ. V lost 0 bases to trimming and J lost 9 bases, with 14 bases between them. CDR3 sequence: CASSQERGAGPQYF. The CDR3 DNA reads as TGTGCCAGCAGCCAAGAAAGGGGCGCGGGGCCCCAGTACTTC.

The chain is built from TRBV5-4 and TRBJ2-7; TRBD1 aligns across 8 bases. CDR3 length: 13 amino acids. In germline, CDR1 is SGHNT, CDR2 YYREEE (reference sequence). V shed 4 bases, J shed 3 bases, and the junction held 3 bases outside the gene matches. For the CDR3, the DNA is TGTGCCAGCAGCATGACAGGGGACTACGAGCAGTACTTC. It specifies CASSMTGDYEQYF.

The J gene is TRBJ2-7, the V gene TRBV4-1; 9 nucleotides agree with TRBD2. CDR3 length: 15 amino acids. The J segment lost 1 base and the V segment lost 3 bases, leaving 4 bases of the junction unmatched. The germline CDR1 and CDR2 sequences are MGHRA and YSYEKL. The CDR3 sequence is CASSHGLAPSYEQYF. CDR3 nucleotides: TGCGCCAGCAGCCACGGACTAGCGCCGTCCTACGAGCAGTACTTC.

The chain recombines TRBV5-1 with TRBJ2-2, with 10 positions matching TRBD1. Germline-derived CDR1 and CDR2 are SGHRS and YFSETQ. Trimming removed 4 bases from V and 4 bases from J; junction bases left unmatched: 7. The length of the CDR3 is 16 residues. The CDR3 DNA follows: TGCGCCAGCAGCGAGACAGGGGGCGCGGGCACCGGGGAGCTGTTTTTT. It is translated as CASSETGGAGTGELFF.

The V gene is TRBV7-2, the J gene TRBJ1-2; 7 positions match TRBD1. V was clipped by 3 bases and J by 7 bases; unmatched bases: 5. Germline CDR1 and CDR2: SGHTA and FQGNSA. The CDR3 spans 13 residues. The CDR3 loop reads CASSFRGEFGYTF. Written as DNA, the CDR3 is TGTGCCAGCAGCTTCAGGGGGGAGTTTGGCTACACCTTC.

V gene TRBV2 combines with J gene TRBJ2-1, with 10 nucleotides matching TRBD1. This CDR3 spans 14 amino acids. The V gene end was trimmed by 6 bases and the J gene end by 7 bases; junction bases not matched to a gene: 6. Germline V lookup: CDR1 SNHLY, CDR2 FYNNEI. The CDR3 sequence: CASRGTGARNEQFF. The CDR3, as DNA: TGTGCCAGCAGAGGGACAGGGGCGAGGAATGAGCAGTTCTTC.

V is TRBV28 and J is TRBJ2-7; 9 bases match TRBD1. The CDR3 is 15 residues long. J lost 3 bases, V lost 6 bases, and 9 bases had no gene match. Germline V gives CDR1 MDHEN, CDR2 SYDVKM. The CDR3 sequence: CASRPPGQGFYEQYF. CDR3 bases: TGTGCCAGCAGACCACCGGGACAGGGCTTCTACGAGCAGTACTTC.

V gene TRBV5-6 combines with J gene TRBJ2-7; D might be TRBD1 (5 bases). Trimming left V 0 bases short and J 2 bases short, with 12 bases between. Germline assignment: CDR1 SGHDT and CDR2 YYEEEE. This CDR3 spans 15 amino acids. The chain's CDR3 is CASSLGQSIAYEQYF. In DNA, the CDR3 is TGTGCCAGCAGCTTGGGACAGTCCATCGCCTACGAGCAGTACTTC.